The present T cell receptor beta chain was sequenced within a study of cytomegalovirus exposure and HLA in healthy donors. 13 Jbeta primers and 60 Vbeta primers were used for the PCR. Generated by immunoSEQ multiplex PCR, the TCRdb table keeps only in-frame clones and is missing some. The table records about 83,000 clones, roughly 75% of them present only once. V dropped 0 bases and J dropped 7 bases, with 14 bases sitting between them. The CDR3 is 15 residues long. Germline-derived CDR1 and CDR2 are SGDLS and YYNGEE. Input material: PBMCs. The chain couples TRBV9 to TRBJ2-1; maybe TRBD2 (5 bases). The TCR was taken from a man in his 60s in good health and CMV-seronegative. This CDR3 is CASSVAPPPGNEQFF. In DNA, the CDR3 is TGTGCCAGCAGCGTAGCACCGCCTCCGGGGAATGAGCAGTTCTTC.